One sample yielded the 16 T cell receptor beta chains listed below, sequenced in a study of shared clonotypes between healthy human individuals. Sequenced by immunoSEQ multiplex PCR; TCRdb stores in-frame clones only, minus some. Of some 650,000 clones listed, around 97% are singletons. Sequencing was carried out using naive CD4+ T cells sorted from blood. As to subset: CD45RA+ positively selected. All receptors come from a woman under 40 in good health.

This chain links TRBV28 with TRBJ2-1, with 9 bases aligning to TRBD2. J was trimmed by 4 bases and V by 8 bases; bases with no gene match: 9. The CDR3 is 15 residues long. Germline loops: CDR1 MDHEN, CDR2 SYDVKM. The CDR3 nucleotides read TGTGCCAGCTATAGGGGCGGGAGGGTGTACAATGAGCAGTTCTTC. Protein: CASYRGGRVYNEQFF.

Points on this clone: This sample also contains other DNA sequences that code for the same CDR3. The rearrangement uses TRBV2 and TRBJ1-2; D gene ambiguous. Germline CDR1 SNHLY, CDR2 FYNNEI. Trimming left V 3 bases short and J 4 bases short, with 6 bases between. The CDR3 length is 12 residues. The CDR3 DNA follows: TGTGCCAGCAGTGAGGAAGGCTATGGCTACACCTTC. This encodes CASSEEGYGYTF.

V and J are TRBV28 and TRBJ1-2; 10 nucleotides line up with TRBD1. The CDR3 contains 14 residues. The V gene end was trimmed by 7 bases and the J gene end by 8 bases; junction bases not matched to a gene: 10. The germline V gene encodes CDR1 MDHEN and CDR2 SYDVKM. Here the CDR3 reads CASTTDRGRQGYTF. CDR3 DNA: TGTGCCAGCACCACCGACAGGGGGCGTCAAGGCTACACCTTC.

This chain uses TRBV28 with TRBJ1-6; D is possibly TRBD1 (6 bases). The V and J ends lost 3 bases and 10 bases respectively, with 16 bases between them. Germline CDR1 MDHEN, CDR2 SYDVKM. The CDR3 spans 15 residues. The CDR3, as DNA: TGTGCCAGCAGTTTCCCCACAGGGCGAGGCTCACCCCTCCACTTT. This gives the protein CASSFPTGRGSPLHF.

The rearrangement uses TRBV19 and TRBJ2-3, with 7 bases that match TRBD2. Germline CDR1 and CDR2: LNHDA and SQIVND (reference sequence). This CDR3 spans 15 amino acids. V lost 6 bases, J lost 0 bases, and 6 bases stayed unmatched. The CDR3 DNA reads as TGTGCCAGTAGGAGACGAGCGGGAAGCACAGATACGCAGTATTTT. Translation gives CASRRRAGSTDTQYF.

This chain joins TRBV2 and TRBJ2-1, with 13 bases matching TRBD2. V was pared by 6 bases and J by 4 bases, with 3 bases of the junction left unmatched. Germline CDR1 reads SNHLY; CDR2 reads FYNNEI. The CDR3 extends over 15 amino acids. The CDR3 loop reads CASSGLAGVYNEQFF. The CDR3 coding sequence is TGTGCCAGCAGCGGACTAGCGGGAGTTTACAATGAGCAGTTCTTC.

This chain's CDR3 is CASSPRGRPNTGELFF. The CDR3 DNA sequence: TGTGCCAGCAGCCCGAGGGGGAGGCCTAACACCGGGGAGCTGTTTTTT. The V and J genes are TRBV13 and TRBJ2-2, with D perhaps being TRBD1 or TRBD2 (6 bases each). Germline values: CDR1 PRHDT, CDR2 FYEKMQ (reference sequence). This CDR3 contains 16 residues. Trimming took 5 bases from V and 2 from J, leaving 15 bases between them. Using reference TRBV13 and TRBJ2-2 for the parts outside the CDR3, the full variable domain is AAGVIQSPRHLIKEKRETATLKCYPIPRHDTVYWYQQGPGQDPQFLISFYEKMQSDKGSIPDRFSAQQFSDYHSELNMSSLELGDSALYFCASSPRGRPNTGELFFGEGSRLTVL.

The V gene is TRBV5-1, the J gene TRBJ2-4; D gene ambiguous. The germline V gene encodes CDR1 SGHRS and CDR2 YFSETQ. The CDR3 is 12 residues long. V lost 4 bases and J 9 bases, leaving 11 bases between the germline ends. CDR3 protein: CASSPDNLIQYF. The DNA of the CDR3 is TGCGCCAGCAGCCCCGACAACCTCATTCAGTACTTC.

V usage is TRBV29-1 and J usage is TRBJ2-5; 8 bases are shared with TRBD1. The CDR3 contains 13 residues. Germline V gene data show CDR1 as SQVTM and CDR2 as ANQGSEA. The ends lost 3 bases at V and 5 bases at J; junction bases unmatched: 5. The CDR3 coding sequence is TGCAGCGTTGAGAACAGGGGGTATGAGACCCAGTACTTC. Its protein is CSVENRGYETQYF. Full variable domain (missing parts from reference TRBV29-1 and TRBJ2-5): SAVISQKPSRDICQRGTSLTIQCQVDSQVTMMFWYRQQPGQSLTLIATANQGSEATYESGFVIDKFPISRPNLTFSTLTVSNMSPEDSSIYLCSVENRGYETQYFGPGTRLLVL.

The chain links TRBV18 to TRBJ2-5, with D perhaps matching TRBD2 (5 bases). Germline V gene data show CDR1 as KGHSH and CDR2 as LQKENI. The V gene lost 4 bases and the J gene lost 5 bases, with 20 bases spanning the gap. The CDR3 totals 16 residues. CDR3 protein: CASSRQFSGNQETQYF. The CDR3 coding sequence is TGTGCCAGCTCACGCCAATTCTCCGGGAATCAGGAGACCCAGTACTTC.

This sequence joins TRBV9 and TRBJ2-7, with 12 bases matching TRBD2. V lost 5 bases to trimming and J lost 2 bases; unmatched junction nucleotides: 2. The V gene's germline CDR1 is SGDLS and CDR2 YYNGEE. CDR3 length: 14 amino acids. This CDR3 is CASSRLAGAYEQYF. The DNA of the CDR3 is TGTGCCAGCAGTCGACTAGCGGGAGCCTACGAGCAGTACTTC.

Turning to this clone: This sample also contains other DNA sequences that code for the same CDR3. CDR3 in amino acids: CASSLGRVYEQYF. In DNA, the CDR3 is TGTGCCAGCAGCTTAGGCAGGGTCTACGAGCAGTACTTC. This sequence joins TRBV11-2 and TRBJ2-7; maybe TRBD1 (5 bases). Germline values: CDR1 SGHAT, CDR2 FQNNGV. V shed 1 base and J shed 3 bases, with 7 bases lying between them. The CDR3 contains 13 residues.

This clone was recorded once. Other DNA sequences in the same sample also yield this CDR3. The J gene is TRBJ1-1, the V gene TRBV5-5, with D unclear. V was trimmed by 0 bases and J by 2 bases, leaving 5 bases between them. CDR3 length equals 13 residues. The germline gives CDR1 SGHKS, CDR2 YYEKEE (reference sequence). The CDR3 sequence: CASSLEGNTEAFF. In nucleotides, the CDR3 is TGTGCCAGCAGCTTGGAAGGTAACACTGAAGCTTTCTTT.

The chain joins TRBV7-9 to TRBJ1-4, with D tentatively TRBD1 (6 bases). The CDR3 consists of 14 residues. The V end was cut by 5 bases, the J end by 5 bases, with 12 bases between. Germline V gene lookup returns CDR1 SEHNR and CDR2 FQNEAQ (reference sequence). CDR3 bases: TGTGCCAGCAGCCCCTTCCAGGGGAATGAAAAACTGTTTTTT. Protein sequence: CASSPFQGNEKLFF.

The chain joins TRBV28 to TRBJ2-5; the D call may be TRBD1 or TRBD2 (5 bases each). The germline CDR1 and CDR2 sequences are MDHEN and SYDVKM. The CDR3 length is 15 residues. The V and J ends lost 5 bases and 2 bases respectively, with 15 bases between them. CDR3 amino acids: CASSPRERGQETQYF. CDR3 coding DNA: TGTGCCAGCAGTCCCAGGGAGAGAGGGCAAGAGACCCAGTACTTC. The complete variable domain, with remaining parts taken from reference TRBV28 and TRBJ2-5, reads DVKVTQSSRYLVKRTGEKVFLECVQDMDHENMFWYRQDPGLGLRLIYFSYDVKMKEKGDIPEGYSVSREKKERFSLILESASTNQTSMYLCASSPRERGQETQYFGPGTRLLVL.

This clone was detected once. CDR3 residues: CASSLAREFYEQYF. The CDR3 DNA is TGTGCCAGCAGCTTAGCTAGGGAATTCTACGAGCAGTACTTC. The chain couples TRBV13 to TRBJ2-5; no clear D. The J call is uncertain, as TRBJ2-7 better fits the DNA end. CDR1 is PRHDT, CDR2 FYEKMQ, per germline (reference sequence). There are 14 residues in the CDR3.